The 7 T cell receptor beta chains below were found in one sample sequenced in a study of T-cell memory formation after mild COVID-19 (dated by TCRdb to about 2021). Receptor libraries were prepared by 5' RACE. Sequencing was performed on an Illumina NovaSeq 6000. In TCRdb, the public reads were trimmed at Q25 with fastp and aligned with MiXCR, with productive beta chains retained. Rows are combined by CDR3 protein, so each entry shows the most common genes and DNA. Counted in this sample were 500,000 to 550,000 distinct CDR3 sequences; around 21% of them appeared once. The top ten constitute around 13% of the sample. Source material: PBMCs or a T cell subset sorted from them (not recorded which). The receptors stem from an adult woman who had mild COVID-19 (a few samples of this study predate the infection). The sample titles of this study are shuffled in the database, so cell type and time point are left out; the donor was told from shared clones.

The V gene is TRBV25-1, the J gene TRBJ2-1; D gene ambiguous. The ends were cut back, 3 bases at V and 5 bases at J, with 17 bases in the middle. This CDR3 has 16 residues. Germline V gives CDR1 MGHDK, CDR2 SYGVNS. CDR3 nucleotides: TGTGCCAGCAGTGAGTTGTCGGACCCAGATAACAATGAGCAGTTCTTC. It encodes CASSELSDPDNNEQFF.

The J gene is TRBJ1-1, the V gene TRBV27; possibly TRBD1 for D (6 bases). The CDR3 is 15 amino acids. Trimming removed 10 bases from V and 1 base from J, with 19 bases in between. Per the germline V gene, CDR1 is MNHEY and CDR2 is SMNVEV (reference sequence). CDR3 sequence: CATTRQGSGNTEAFF. The CDR3 bases are TGTGCCACCACGCGCCAGGGGAGCGGGAACACTGAAGCTTTCTTT.

CDR3 residues: CASIGGDLSNTEAFF. As DNA, the CDR3 is TGTGCCAGTATAGGGGGGGACCTATCGAACACTGAAGCTTTCTTT. V and J are TRBV19 and TRBJ1-1, with D tentatively TRBD1 (6 bases). The V and J ends lost 7 bases and 1 base respectively, with 16 bases between them. CDR1 LNHDA and CDR2 SQIVND come from the germline V gene (reference sequence). The CDR3 consists of 15 residues.

J is TRBJ2-2 and V is TRBV4-1; D perhaps matches TRBD2 (6 bases). This CDR3 region has 16 residues. Germline values: CDR1 MGHRA, CDR2 YSYEKL. With 2 bases removed from V and 0 bases from J, the gap between germline ends came to 10 bases. In nucleotides, the CDR3 is TGCGCCAGCAGCCAATCAGCTAGCGCGAACACCGGGGAGCTGTTTTTT. It translates to CASSQSASANTGELFF.

V gene TRBV9 combines with J gene TRBJ2-2, with 8 nucleotides matching TRBD1. The trim removed 4 bases at V and 6 bases at J, leaving 8 bases unmatched. Germline V gene data show CDR1 as SGDLS and CDR2 as YYNGEE. This CDR3 has 15 residues. This CDR3 reads CASSPQQGEAGELFF. The CDR3 DNA follows: TGTGCCAGCAGCCCCCAACAGGGGGAAGCCGGGGAGCTGTTTTTT.

This clonotype showed up just a few times. CDR3 sequence (DNA): TGTGCCAGCAGGCGAGACCGAGCAACTAATGAAAAACTGTTTTTT. This translates into CASRRDRATNEKLFF. The chain employs TRBV2 and TRBJ1-4, with D uncertain. CDR1 is SNHLY and CDR2 is FYNNEI in the germline V gene. The CDR3 consists of 15 residues. Trimming cost V 6 bases and J 0 bases, with 11 bases left between them.

This clonotype has a handful of counts. The genes are TRBV20-1 and TRBJ2-7; 14 bases are shared with TRBD2. Unmatched junction bases numbered 5, after V lost 6 bases and J lost 1 base. Germline lookup yields CDR1 DFQATT and CDR2 SNEGSKA (reference sequence). CDR3 length: 15 amino acids. Here the CDR3 reads CSAGLAGGPSYEQYF. In nucleotides, the CDR3 is TGCAGTGCAGGACTAGCGGGAGGCCCTTCCTACGAGCAGTACTTC.